The 7 T cell receptor beta chains below all came from one sample that was sequenced in a study of OX40 agonist ivuxolimab in advanced cancers. The table came from immunoSEQ multiplex PCR; TCRdb's copy has only in-frame clones and leaves some out. Here the sample spans tens of thousands of clones, 85% to 90% being singletons. The specimen was CD4+ or CD8+ T cells sorted from blood, collected in a trial of the OX40 agonist ivuxolimab. The receptors were sampled from an adult with an advanced solid tumor such as melanoma, head and neck, liver or kidney cancer.

A single count supports this clone. An end of the junction differs from the germline gene, which may be a read error. The same CDR3 also results from other DNA sequences found in this sample. The gene calls are TRBV4-2 and TRBJ2-3; D might be TRBD2 (7 bases). Germline V CDR1 and CDR2: LGHNA, YNFKEQ. This CDR3 has 17 residues. The CDR3 protein is CASSQDGAGASTDTQYF. CDR3 bases: TGTGCCAGCAGCCAAGATGGGGCGGGGGCTAGCACAGATACACAGTATTTT.

The CDR3 DNA follows: TGTGCCACCAGGACAGGGGATGATGGCTACACCTTC. Translation: CATRTGDDGYTF. This rearrangement joins TRBV19 to TRBJ1-2; 9 bases map to TRBD1. Germline V gives CDR1 LNHDA, CDR2 SQIVND (reference sequence). V dropped 10 bases and J dropped 6; count of bases not matched to a gene: 6. CDR3 size: 12 residues.

This clone was recorded a few times. The rearrangement links TRBV5-1 to TRBJ1-3; D uncertain. Germline-derived CDR1 and CDR2 are SGHRS and YFSETQ. The length of the CDR3 is 12 residues. Trimming shortened V by 5 bases and J by 0 bases, and 3 bases separated the two germline ends. CDR3: CASRDSGNTIYF. The CDR3 nucleotides read TGCGCCAGCAGAGACTCTGGAAACACCATATATTTT.

The genes are TRBV7-2 and TRBJ2-5; the D gene is possibly TRBD2 (5 bases). Germline CDR1 SGHTA, CDR2 FQGNSA. V lost 1 base, J lost 1 base, and 7 bases lay in between. The CDR3 is made up of 14 amino acids. CDR3 sequence: CASSLVRGQETQYF. The CDR3 region has the DNA TGTGCCAGCAGCTTAGTACGGGGCCAAGAGACCCAGTACTTC. The complete variable domain, with remaining parts taken from reference TRBV7-2 and TRBJ2-5, reads GAGVSQSPSNKVTEKGKDVELRCDPISGHTALYWYRQSLGQGLEFLIYFQGNSAPDKSGLPSDRFSAERTGGSVSTLTIQRTQQEDSAVYLCASSLVRGQETQYFGPGTRLLVL.

The rearrangement uses TRBV5-6 and TRBJ2-5; no clear D. Germline lookup yields CDR1 SGHDT and CDR2 YYEEEE. This CDR3 has 12 amino acids. With 0 bases removed from V and 5 bases from J, the gap between germline ends came to 5 bases. Here the CDR3 DNA reads TGTGCCAGCAGCTTGGACGGGGAGACCCAGTACTTC. Translating gives CASSLDGETQYF. Together with reference TRBV5-6 and TRBJ2-5, the CDR3 gives the full variable domain: DAGVTQSPTHLIKTRGQQVTLRCSPKSGHDTVSWYQQALGQGPQFIFQYYEEEERQRGNFPDRFSGHQFPNYSSELNVNALLLGDSALYLCASSLDGETQYFGPGTRLLVL.

CDR3: CSVRSGQETQYF. The CDR3 DNA reads TGCAGCGTTCGGTCGGGCCAAGAGACCCAGTACTTC. The chain is built from TRBV29-1 and TRBJ2-5; D gene unclear. V gave up 5 bases and J gave up 1 base, with 8 bases separating them. Germline CDR1 and CDR2: SQVTM and ANQGSEA. The CDR3 is 12 amino acids.

V usage is TRBV6-7 and J usage is TRBJ2-3, with 16 bases aligning to TRBD2. TRBV6-7 is annotated as an ORF whose role is uncertain. J lost 2 bases, V lost 4 bases, and 6 bases had no gene match. The CDR3 has 18 residues. CDR3 region: CASSWGLAGGLSTDTQYF. As DNA, the CDR3 is TGTGCCAGCAGTTGGGGACTAGCGGGGGGGCTCTCCACAGATACGCAGTATTTT.